The clone carrying this T cell receptor beta chain was found once. The PCR ran on 60 Vbeta and 13 Jbeta primers. Repertoires were generated with immunoSEQ multiplex PCR, while TCRdb's copy carries only in-frame clones and drops some. The repertoire holds about 85,000 clones, with roughly 80% as singletons. This record comes from a study of cytomegalovirus exposure and HLA in healthy donors. V shed 5 bases, J shed 0 bases, and the junction held 7 bases outside the gene matches. Germline V gives CDR1 MDHEN, CDR2 SYDVKM. CDR3 length: 16 residues. The sequenced sample consisted of PBMCs. This receptor was identified in a boy aged 5 to 17 in good health and CMV-seronegative. The chain links TRBV28 to TRBJ1-1; 9 bases line up with TRBD1. The CDR3 sequence: CASSARDRDMNTEAFF. For the CDR3, the DNA is TGTGCCAGCAGTGCCCGGGACAGGGACATGAACACTGAAGCTTTCTTT.